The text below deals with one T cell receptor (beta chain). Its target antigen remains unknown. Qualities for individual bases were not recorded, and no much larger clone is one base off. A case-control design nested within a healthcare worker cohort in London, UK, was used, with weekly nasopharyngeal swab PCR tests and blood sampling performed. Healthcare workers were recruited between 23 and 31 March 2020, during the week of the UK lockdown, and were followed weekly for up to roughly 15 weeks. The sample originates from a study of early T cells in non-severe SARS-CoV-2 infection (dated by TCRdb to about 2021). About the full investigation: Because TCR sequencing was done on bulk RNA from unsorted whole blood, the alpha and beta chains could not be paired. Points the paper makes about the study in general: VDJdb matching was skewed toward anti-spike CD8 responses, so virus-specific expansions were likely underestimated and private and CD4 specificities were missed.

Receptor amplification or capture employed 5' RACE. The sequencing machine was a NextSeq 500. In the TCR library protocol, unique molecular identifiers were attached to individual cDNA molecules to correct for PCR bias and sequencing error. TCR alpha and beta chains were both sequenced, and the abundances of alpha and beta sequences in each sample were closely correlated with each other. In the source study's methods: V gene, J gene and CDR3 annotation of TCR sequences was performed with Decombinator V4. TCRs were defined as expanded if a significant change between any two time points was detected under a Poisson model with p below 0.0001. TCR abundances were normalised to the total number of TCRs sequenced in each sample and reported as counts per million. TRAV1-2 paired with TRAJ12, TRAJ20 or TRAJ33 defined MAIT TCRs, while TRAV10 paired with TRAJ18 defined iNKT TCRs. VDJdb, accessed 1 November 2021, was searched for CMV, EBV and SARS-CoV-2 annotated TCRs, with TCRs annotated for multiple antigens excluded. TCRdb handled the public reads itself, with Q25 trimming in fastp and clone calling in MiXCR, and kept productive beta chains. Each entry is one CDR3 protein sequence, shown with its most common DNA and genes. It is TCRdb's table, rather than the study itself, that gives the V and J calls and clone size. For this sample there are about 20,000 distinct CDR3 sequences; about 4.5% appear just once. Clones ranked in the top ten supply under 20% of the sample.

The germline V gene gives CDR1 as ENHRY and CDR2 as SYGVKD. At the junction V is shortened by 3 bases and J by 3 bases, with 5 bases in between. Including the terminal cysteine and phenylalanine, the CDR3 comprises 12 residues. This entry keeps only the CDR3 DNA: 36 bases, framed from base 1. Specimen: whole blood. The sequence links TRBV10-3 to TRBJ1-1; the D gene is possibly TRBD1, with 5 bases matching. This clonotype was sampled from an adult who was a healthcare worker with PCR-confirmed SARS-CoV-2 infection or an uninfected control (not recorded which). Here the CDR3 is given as CAISDRDTEAFF. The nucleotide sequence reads TGTGCCATCAGTGACAGGGACACTGAAGCTTTCTTT.